This TCR beta chain was observed in a study of blood T cell repertoires in COVID-19. At the level of the study: Donors in the United States, Italy and Spain gave samples during acute or convalescent COVID-19. PBMCs, B-cell-depleted T cells, or T cells provided the cDNA or gDNA that made up the material.

Followed over time, Seattle patients had been enrolled while infection was active. The V end lost 0 bases, the J end lost 0 bases, and 9 bases lay between the germline ends. Germline CDR1 is SGDLS and CDR2 is YYNGEE. CDR3 length equals 16 residues. In the original analysis: Estimated nucleated cell counts came from reference gene primer amplification. Assay used: immunoSEQ multiplex PCR; TCRdb lists only in-frame clones, some missing. For V, J and clone size, that table is used; D and trimming come from the DNA. The data contain about 260,000 clones, over 75% of them singletons. Sequenced: peripheral blood. The chain joins TRBV9 to TRBJ1-4; D is uncertain. The TCR sequence derives from a woman between 65 and 79 years old with COVID-19, enrolled during active disease. The CDR3 DNA follows: TGTGCCAGCAGCGTAGGTGTCAGTACAACTAATGAAAAACTGTTTTTT. Translated, it gives CASSVGVSTTNEKLFF.